One and the same sample provided the 7 T cell receptor beta chains below, sequenced in a study of blood T cells in healthy people across ages. Through a sample-barcoded 5' primer and a J-beta primer mix, a second PCR was run for about 6 to 12 cycles. TCRdb called the 5' RACE reads again in MiXCR, with one record for every CDR3 protein. This table holds about 970,000 distinct CDR3 sequences, about 51% found once. Sequenced: blood. The source of these receptors is a woman aged 60-75 years in good health.

The chain recombines TRBV20-1 with TRBJ2-3; D is ambiguous. The germline gives CDR1 DFQATT, CDR2 SNEGSKA (reference sequence). This CDR3 spans 10 amino acids. The V and J ends lost 5 bases and 6 bases respectively, with 6 bases between them. The CDR3 DNA is TGCAGTGCTCGGAAGGATACGCAGTATTTT. Protein sequence: CSARKDTQYF.

This clonotype showed up just a few times. The chain uses TRBV3-1 and TRBJ1-1, with D unresolved. The CDR3 extends over 13 amino acids. The germline gives CDR1 LGHDT, CDR2 YNNKEL (reference sequence). V lost 4 bases and J lost 6, with 12 bases in between. DNA of the CDR3: TGTGCCAGCAGCCCCTCCCCCAGGCCTGAAGCTTTCTTT. This translates into CASSPSPRPEAFF. Filled out from reference TRBV3-1 and TRBJ1-1, the complete variable domain reads DTAVSQTPKYLVTQMGNDKSIKCEQNLGHDTMYWYKQDSKKFLKIMFSYNNKELIINETVPNRFSPKSPDKAHLNLHINSLELGDSAVYFCASSPSPRPEAFFGQGTRLTVV.

This clonotype showed up just a few times. The chain couples TRBV10-3 to TRBJ2-5; 9 nucleotides align to TRBD2. The J call may be in error: the DNA end matches TRBJ2-7 better. Per the germline V gene, CDR1 is ENHRY and CDR2 is SYGVKD. There are 14 residues in the CDR3. CDR3 region: CAFELAGPSREQYF. The CDR3 coding sequence is TGTGCCTTCGAACTAGCGGGCCCTTCTCGCGAGCAGTACTTC.

The chain links TRBV20-1 to TRBJ1-6; possible D gene TRBD1, 5 bases. Germline CDR1 is DFQATT and CDR2 is SNEGSKA (reference sequence). The germline V and J ends were trimmed by 1 base and 8 bases, with 9 bases remaining between them. The CDR3 sequence is 13 residues long. CDR3 protein: CSARAGADSPLHF. CDR3 DNA: TGCAGTGCTAGAGCTGGGGCCGATTCACCCCTCCACTTT.

The rearrangement links TRBV4-1 to TRBJ2-7; perhaps TRBD1 as D (5 bases). The V gene's germline CDR1 is MGHRA and CDR2 YSYEKL. Deletions cut 0 bases from V and 5 bases from J, with 17 bases between. The CDR3 is 16 residues long. The DNA for the CDR3 is TGCGCCAGCAGCCAAGAAGACCAGGGCAGAGGTAACGAGCAGTACTTC. Its protein is CASSQEDQGRGNEQYF.

This clonotype has just a few counts. This sequence joins TRBV7-3 and TRBJ2-3; 10 bases fit TRBD2. CDR1 and CDR2 (germline): SGHTA, FQGTGA. The ends lost 5 bases at V and 3 bases at J; junction bases unmatched: 8. The CDR3 spans 16 residues. The CDR3 DNA follows: TGTGCCAGCAGCCAGTTGGGAGCGGGAGGGACAGATACGCAGTATTTT. Its protein is CASSQLGAGGTDTQYF.

Worth noting for this clonotype: Possible read error: a much larger clone is one base away. The chain couples TRBV7-2 to TRBJ2-3; D remains unclear. Per germline, CDR1 SGHTA and CDR2 FQGNSA. This CDR3 has 13 residues. CDR3 sequence reads: CAGSLGPADTQYF. In DNA form, the CDR3 reads TGTGCCGGCAGCTTAGGGCCGGCGGATACGCAGTATTTT.